This TCR beta chain was retrieved from a study of response to subunit inactivated influenza vaccine. Study results and limitations: That few new T cells are recruited by each seasonal influenza vaccination was the authors' suggestion.

Using its own MiXCR run on the RT-PCR reads, TCRdb lists one record per CDR3 protein. The sample carries over 650,000 distinct CDR3 sequences, about 18% recorded once. The V end was cut by 10 bases, the J end by 6 bases, with 22 bases between. The CDR3 runs 14 residues. Germline assignment: CDR1 WSHSY and CDR2 SAAADI. This clonotype came up many times. What it binds is not known. The receptor was derived from a man over 45 who received an inactivated influenza vaccine. This sequence joins TRBV10-2 and TRBJ2-7; D might be TRBD2 (6 bases). This sample comprised PBMCs from blood, obtained roughly 5 days after vaccination. This chain's CDR3 is CATSTRRILGEQYF. CDR3 coding DNA: TGCGCCACTTCGACTAGACGGATCCTTGGCGAGCAGTACTTC.